Here is one T cell receptor beta chain with its context. This entry comes from a study of blood T cell repertoires in COVID-19. Study-wide background: The cDNA or gDNA used as material had been derived from T cells, B-cell-depleted T cells, or PBMCs.

Germline CDR1 reads MDHEN; CDR2 reads SYDVKM. The CDR3 loop spans 18 amino acids. The ends lost 4 bases at V and 3 bases at J; junction bases unmatched: 11. Method: immunoSEQ multiplex PCR; TCRdb's copy keeps in-frame clones and lacks some. The sample contains a few hundred thousand clones, approximately 86% of which appear only once. The rearrangement uses TRBV28 and TRBJ2-3; 12 bases fit TRBD2. The receptor was derived from a man younger than 30 with acute COVID-19. The sample taken for sequencing was PBMCs or T cells enriched from blood (not recorded which). CDR3 protein: CASSSNLLAGGSTDTQYF. The CDR3, as DNA: TGTGCCAGCAGTTCAAATCTACTAGCGGGAGGATCAACAGATACGCAGTATTTT.